This T cell receptor (beta chain) appears in the sequencing data of a study of beta chain features in type 1 diabetes. Losses at the gene ends were 4 bases for V and 6 bases for J; bases not matched to a gene: 5. This CDR3 has 15 amino acids. Germline V gene lookup returns CDR1 SGHRS and CDR2 YFSETQ. This clone has just a few counts. Antigen specificity is unknown. Expressed TCRB transcripts were sequenced, since all the RNA that had been isolated was reverse transcribed. Repertoires were generated with immunoSEQ multiplex PCR, while TCRdb's copy carries only in-frame clones and drops some. The sample lists about 930,000 clones; roughly 17% were seen once. Study results and limitations: Patients and controls would share equally any PCR tilt toward shorter templates. Patients with type 1 diabetes showed fewer VDJ junction insertions and more deletions.

The chain links TRBV5-1 to TRBJ2-1; 12 nucleotides match TRBD2. This sequence was found in a woman younger than 30 in good health. The sample comprised naive CD4+ T cells from blood. CDR3 sequence (DNA): TGCGCCAGCAGCCCGACTAGCGGGGGACTCAATGAGCAGTTCTTC. It yields the protein CASSPTSGGLNEQFF. Together with reference TRBV5-1 and TRBJ2-1, the CDR3 gives the full variable domain: KAGVTQTPRYLIKTRGQQVTLSCSPISGHRSVSWYQQTPGQGLQFLFEYFSETQRNKGNFPGRFSGRQFSNSRSEMNVSTLELGDSALYLCASSPTSGGLNEQFFGPGTRLTVL.